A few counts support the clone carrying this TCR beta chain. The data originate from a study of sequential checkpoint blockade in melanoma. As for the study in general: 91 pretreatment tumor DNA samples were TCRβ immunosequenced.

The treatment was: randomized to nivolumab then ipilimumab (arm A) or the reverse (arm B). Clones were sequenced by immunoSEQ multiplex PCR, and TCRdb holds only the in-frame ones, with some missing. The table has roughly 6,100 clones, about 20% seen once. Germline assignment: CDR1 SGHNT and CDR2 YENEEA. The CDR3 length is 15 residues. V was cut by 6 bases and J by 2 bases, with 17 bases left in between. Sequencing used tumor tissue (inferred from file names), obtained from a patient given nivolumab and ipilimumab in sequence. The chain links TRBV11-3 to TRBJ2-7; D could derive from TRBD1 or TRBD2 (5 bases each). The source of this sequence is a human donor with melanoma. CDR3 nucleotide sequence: TGTGCCAGCAGACCCGGTGGGGCCGGGGCCTACGAGCAGTACTTC. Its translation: CASRPGGAGAYEQYF.